These 22 T cell receptor beta chains came from one sample sequenced in a study of OX40 agonist ivuxolimab in advanced cancers. The library was generated by the immunoSEQ multiplex PCR assay. Drawn from immuneACCESS, this table holds only the in-frame rearrangements with V and J called that TCRdb kept. Clones are partly lost; checked studies trace under half to an unresolved V gene and leave the rest unexplained. The sample includes approximately 80,000 clones, with approximately 89% observed a single time. Approximately 0.19% of the sample belongs to the ten largest clones. Here the sequenced sample was CD4+ or CD8+ T cells sorted from blood, taken in a trial of the OX40 agonist ivuxolimab. The receptor set was obtained from an adult with an advanced solid tumor such as melanoma, head and neck, liver or kidney cancer.

The rearrangement uses TRBV10-1 and TRBJ2-7, with D tentatively TRBD1 (6 bases). V lost 0 bases and J 5 bases, leaving 11 bases between the germline ends. Germline V gene lookup returns CDR1 WNHNN and CDR2 SYGVQD (reference sequence). The CDR3 consists of 14 residues. The CDR3 DNA reads TGCGCCAGCAGTGAGTCCCCAGGGGTCAACGAGCAGTACTTC. Its translation: CASSESPGVNEQYF.

The chain couples TRBV5-4 to TRBJ2-7; D may be TRBD1 or TRBD2 (5 bases each). V was shortened by 5 bases and J by 8 bases, with 14 bases between the two germline ends. The CDR3 totals 12 residues. Per the germline V gene, CDR1 is SGHNT and CDR2 is YYREEE (reference sequence). The CDR3 DNA follows: TGTGCCAGCAGGGGACCCTTAAACCAGCAGTACTTC. Its translation: CASRGPLNQQYF.

The V gene is TRBV6-1, the J gene TRBJ1-5; 7 bases are a match to TRBD1. After removal of 4 bases from V and 0 bases from J, the junction contained 6 bases not matched to a gene. This CDR3 has 16 residues. Germline values: CDR1 MNHNS, CDR2 SASEGT. The CDR3 reads CASSGPGQASNQPQHF. As DNA, the CDR3 is TGTGCCAGCAGTGGGCCTGGACAGGCTAGCAATCAGCCCCAGCATTTT.

The chain employs TRBV15 and TRBJ2-1, with TRBD2 as a possible D gene (6 bases). The CDR3 runs 14 residues. Germline CDR1 LNHNV, CDR2 YYDKDF (reference sequence). Trimming pared 4 bases from V and 2 bases from J, leaving 9 bases between. CDR3 amino acids: CATSTSATYNEQFF. CDR3 DNA: TGTGCCACCAGCACTAGCGCAACCTACAATGAGCAGTTCTTC.

The rearrangement links TRBV6-1 to TRBJ2-1; a possible D gene is TRBD1 (6 bases). The CDR3 sequence is 15 residues long. Trimming pared 0 bases from V and 1 base from J, leaving 7 bases between. Germline loops: CDR1 MNHNS, CDR2 SASEGT. The CDR3: CASSEAGGSYNEQFF. CDR3 nucleotide sequence: TGTGCCAGCAGTGAAGCAGGGGGTTCCTACAATGAGCAGTTCTTC.

This clone was counted once. The J gene is TRBJ1-5, the V gene TRBV27; D uncertain. Per germline, CDR1 MNHEY and CDR2 SMNVEV (reference sequence). V dropped 4 bases and J dropped 3 bases, with 13 bases sitting between them. CDR3 size: 15 residues. CDR3 in amino acids: CASSSIDGLNQPQHF. CDR3 DNA: TGTGCCAGCAGTTCGATAGACGGACTCAATCAGCCCCAGCATTTT.

The chain links TRBV7-9 to TRBJ2-6, with D possibly being TRBD2 (5 bases). CDR1 and CDR2 from the germline V gene are SEHNR and FQNEAQ (reference sequence). V lost 1 base, J lost 0 bases, and 16 bases lay in between. The CDR3 sequence is 19 residues long. CDR3 loop: CASSLGAGLPGSGANVLTF. The CDR3 nucleotides read TGTGCCAGCAGCTTAGGGGCCGGACTTCCCGGCTCTGGGGCCAACGTCCTGACTTTC.

The chain has TRBV28 and TRBJ2-7; tentatively, D is TRBD1 (6 bases). Looked up from germline, CDR1 is MDHEN and CDR2 is SYDVKM. This CDR3 spans 15 amino acids. V was pared by 7 bases and J by 0 bases, with 16 bases between. The CDR3 region is CASTTIRTVSYEQYF. CDR3 in DNA: TGTGCCAGCACTACCATCCGGACAGTCTCCTACGAGCAGTACTTC.

V gene TRBV4-1 combines with J gene TRBJ2-1, with D possibly being TRBD2 (6 bases). V shed 4 bases and J shed 6 bases, with 16 bases lying between them. The germline V gene encodes CDR1 MGHRA and CDR2 YSYEKL. The CDR3 length is 15 residues. The CDR3 DNA reads as TGCGCCAGCAGCCCCAGGGAGGAGATGGGCAATGAGCAGTTCTTC. As protein: CASSPREEMGNEQFF.

This clone was recorded once. J is TRBJ1-5 and V is TRBV6-5; D remains unclear. The CDR3 covers 13 residues. Germline values: CDR1 MNHEY, CDR2 SVGAGI. The V gene lost 0 bases and the J gene lost 8 bases, with 8 bases spanning the gap. In nucleotides, the CDR3 is TGTGCCAGCAGTTACTCCGAAGGCGAGCCCCAGCATTTT. This translates into CASSYSEGEPQHF.

The genes are TRBV6-5 and TRBJ2-7, with 8 bases lining up with TRBD2. The germline V gene has CDR1 MNHEY and CDR2 SVGAGI. The trim removed 4 bases at V and 1 base at J, leaving 9 bases unmatched. The CDR3 consists of 16 residues. DNA for the CDR3: TGTGCCAGCAGTTCCGACGGGGGGGTGAAATCCTACGAGCAGTACTTC. This codes for CASSSDGGVKSYEQYF.

This clone was seen once. The chain combines TRBV7-3 with TRBJ2-1; 7 nucleotides line up with TRBD2. V was clipped by 5 bases and J by 1 base; unmatched bases: 14. The CDR3 loop spans 18 amino acids. The germline V gene encodes CDR1 SGHTA and CDR2 FQGTGA. CDR3 nucleotide sequence: TGTGCCAGCAGCCCAACCCTGGGGGGGATATGGTCCTACAATGAGCAGTTCTTC. It is translated as CASSPTLGGIWSYNEQFF.

Here the CDR3 DNA reads TGTGCCAGTACCAGGACAGGGAACTCCTACGAGCAGTACTTC. Protein sequence: CASTRTGNSYEQYF. This chain connects TRBV19 to TRBJ2-7, with 8 bases identical to TRBD1. Germline-derived CDR1 and CDR2 are LNHDA and SQIVND (reference sequence). The J segment lost 0 bases and the V segment lost 7 bases, leaving 5 bases of the junction unmatched. The CDR3 is made up of 14 amino acids.

V usage is TRBV7-9 and J usage is TRBJ2-6; D is ambiguous. The CDR3 has 14 amino acids. Per the germline V gene, CDR1 is SEHNR and CDR2 is FQNEAQ (reference sequence). The ends were cut back, 6 bases at V and 2 bases at J, with 8 bases in the middle. In nucleotides, the CDR3 is TGTGCCAGCAGTTCCAACACTGGGGCCAACGTCCTGACTTTC. It yields the protein CASSSNTGANVLTF.

This chain uses TRBV7-9 with TRBJ2-5, with 7 bases aligning to TRBD1. With 5 bases clipped from V and 12 bases from J, the junction kept 9 bases outside the gene matches. The CDR3 has 12 amino acids. CDR1 is SEHNR, CDR2 FQNEAQ, per germline (reference sequence). The CDR3 nucleotides are TGTGCCAGCAGCCCCGGCCGACAGGGAAAGTACTTC. This encodes CASSPGRQGKYF.

The V and J genes are TRBV9 and TRBJ1-2; D is ambiguous. This CDR3 spans 15 amino acids. V lost 3 bases to trimming and J lost 2 bases, with 14 bases between them. Germline V gives CDR1 SGDLS, CDR2 YYNGEE. CDR3 sequence: CASSARPGVNYGYTF. CDR3 DNA: TGTGCCAGCAGCGCGCGTCCAGGTGTGAACTATGGCTACACCTTC.

This chain connects TRBV5-1 to TRBJ1-3; 7 bases align to TRBD1. Germline lookup yields CDR1 SGHRS and CDR2 YFSETQ. The CDR3 loop spans 16 amino acids. V lost 0 bases and J lost 0; bases outside the gene matches: 3. The chain's CDR3 is CASSLGQGGSGNTIYF. The CDR3 DNA reads as TGCGCCAGCAGCTTGGGACAGGGTGGCTCTGGAAACACCATATATTTT. Variable domain in full (rest from reference TRBV5-1 and TRBJ1-3): KAGVTQTPRYLIKTRGQQVTLSCSPISGHRSVSWYQQTPGQGLQFLFEYFSETQRNKGNFPGRFSGRQFSNSRSEMNVSTLELGDSALYLCASSLGQGGSGNTIYFGEGSWLTVV.

The chain links TRBV5-5 to TRBJ1-5, with 7 bases identical to TRBD1. V shed 4 bases, J shed 2 bases, and the junction held 15 bases outside the gene matches. CDR3 size: 18 residues. Germline V CDR1 and CDR2: SGHKS, YYEKEE (reference sequence). The CDR3 sequence: CASSQGTARRGGNQPQHF. CDR3 sequence (DNA): TGTGCCAGCAGCCAAGGGACAGCAAGAAGAGGAGGCAATCAGCCCCAGCATTTT.

This chain connects TRBV5-1 to TRBJ1-4; D possibly corresponds to TRBD1 (6 bases). This CDR3 is 14 amino acids long. V lost 3 bases and J lost 6, with 12 bases in between. Per germline, CDR1 SGHRS and CDR2 YFSETQ. CDR3 in DNA: TGCGCCAGCAGCTCGCCGGGGGCCTATGAAAAACTGTTTTTT. This gives the protein CASSSPGAYEKLFF.

This clone occurred once. The chain employs TRBV11-2 and TRBJ1-1; 8 bases match TRBD1. The CDR3 has 15 residues. CDR1 SGHAT and CDR2 FQNNGV come from the germline V gene. The ends lost 4 bases at V and 7 bases at J; junction bases unmatched: 11. The CDR3, as DNA: TGTGCCAGCAGCTCCCTGACAGGGGCCGGCGTTGAAGCTTTCTTT. Residues: CASSSLTGAGVEAFF.

This clone was seen just once. The rearrangement uses TRBV7-3 and TRBJ2-1, with 13 bases matching TRBD2. The CDR3 contains 19 residues. Germline trimming cut 5 bases from V and 0 bases from J; bases unmatched to any gene: 10. Germline CDR1 is SGHTA and CDR2 is FQGTGA. The CDR3 DNA reads as TGTGCCAGCAGCCCGAAGGGACTAGCGGGATCTAGCTCCTACAATGAGCAGTTCTTC. This sequence encodes CASSPKGLAGSSSYNEQFF.

V gene TRBV21-1 combines with J gene TRBJ2-1. TRBV21-1 is flagged as a pseudogene. CDR3 length equals 13 residues. The CDR3 coding sequence is TGTGCCAGCAGCAAATTCCCCCCCCCGGGTGGGGTCTTC. The encoded protein is CASSKFPPPGGVF.